These 20 T cell receptor beta chains were sequenced from one sample in a study of early T cells in non-severe SARS-CoV-2 infection (dated by TCRdb to the early 2020s). The method behind the library was 5' RACE. Reads for this sample came from a NextSeq 500. The public reads were reanalyzed by TCRdb: fastp trimming at Q25, MiXCR alignment, in-frame beta chains only. CDR3 protein duplicates are merged, each entry listing the most common genes and DNA. Within this sample are about 94,000 distinct CDR3 sequences, with less than 15% of them counted one time only. The ten largest clones capture 2% to 2.5% of the sample. Input material: whole blood. These receptors originate from an adult who was a healthcare worker with PCR-confirmed SARS-CoV-2 infection or an uninfected control (not recorded which).

The V and J genes are TRBV29-1 and TRBJ1-1; D unclear. Germline CDR1 is SQVTM and CDR2 is ANQGSEA. The CDR3 covers 10 residues. Trimming cost V 7 bases and J 5 bases, with 8 bases left between them. CDR3 residues: CSAQRTEAFF. CDR3 DNA: TGCAGCGCCCAGAGGACTGAAGCTTTCTTT.

This clonotype was seen a handful of times. The chain is built from TRBV20-1 and TRBJ2-1; tentative D call: TRBD2 (6 bases). Germline assignment: CDR1 DFQATT and CDR2 SNEGSKA (reference sequence). This CDR3 comprises 15 residues. The V end was cut by 7 bases, the J end by 0 bases, with 16 bases between. The DNA for the CDR3 is TGCAGTGTCTTAGGGGCGGGGCGCTCCTACAATGAGCAGTTCTTC. It is translated as CSVLGAGRSYNEQFF.

Comments on this clonotype: The junction and the germline gene differ at one end; a read error may be behind it. V and J are TRBV2 and TRBJ2-2; D unclear. This CDR3 contains 14 residues. Germline V lookup: CDR1 SNHLY, CDR2 FYNNEI. CDR3: CAGSVWLDTGELFF. CDR3 bases: TGTGCCGGCAGTGTTTGGCTGGACACCGGGGAGCTGTTTTTT.

The chain recombines TRBV29-1 with TRBJ2-7; no reliable D call. Germline V lookup: CDR1 SQVTM, CDR2 ANQGSEA. The CDR3 runs 14 residues. V dropped 1 base and J dropped 2 bases, with 12 bases sitting between them. CDR3 nucleotides: TGCAGCGTTGAAGCGGCAGACAATCCCTACGAGCAGTACTTC. It translates to CSVEAADNPYEQYF.

Here the CDR3 DNA reads TGTGCCAGCAATATGGGACAGGGTTGGAACATTCAGTACTTC. Its translation is CASNMGQGWNIQYF. V gene TRBV6-6 combines with J gene TRBJ2-4, with 9 nucleotides matching TRBD1. V was clipped by 7 bases and J by 7 bases; unmatched bases: 8. The germline V gene encodes CDR1 MNHNY and CDR2 SVGAGI (reference sequence). The CDR3 totals 14 residues.

As concerns this clonotype: A read error may explain this, as a much larger clone is one base away. The J gene is TRBJ2-7, the V gene TRBV7-2, with D hard to call. The CDR3 has 12 residues. Germline assignment: CDR1 SGHTA and CDR2 FQGNSA. This CDR3 is CASSLSSHEQYF. Here the CDR3 DNA reads TGTGCCAGCAGCTTAAGCTCCCACGAGCAGTACTTC. Together with reference TRBV7-2 and TRBJ2-7, the CDR3 gives the full variable domain: GAGVSQSPSNKVTEKGKDVELRCDPISGHTALYWYRQSLGQGLEFLIYFQGNSAPDKSGLPSDRFSAERTGGSVSTLTIQRTQQEDSAVYLCASSLSSHEQYFGPGTRLTVT.

This clonotype was counted between two and nine times. One end of the junction is discordant with germline, which a read error may explain. The genes are TRBV28 and TRBJ2-7, with TRBD1 identical over 8 bases. The CDR3 is 13 residues long. The germline V gene has CDR1 MDHEN and CDR2 SYDVKM. CDR3 DNA sequence: TGTGCCAGCAGTCGGACAGGGTCCTCCGAGCAGTACTTC. This codes for CASSRTGSSEQYF.

This clonotype was recorded many times. This chain connects TRBV11-2 to TRBJ1-1; D might be TRBD1 (5 bases). This CDR3 spans 14 amino acids. Per the germline V gene, CDR1 is SGHAT and CDR2 is FQNNGV. V lost 0 bases to trimming and J lost 8 bases, with 13 bases between them. CDR3 in amino acids: CASSLEAAGSEAFF. CDR3 DNA sequence: TGTGCCAGCAGCTTAGAGGCCGCAGGGTCCGAAGCTTTCTTT.

This clonotype has ten or more counts. This chain joins TRBV11-2 and TRBJ1-1; no clear D. CDR1 is SGHAT and CDR2 is FQNNGV in the germline V gene. The V end was cut by 4 bases, the J end by 3 bases, with 12 bases between. The CDR3 loop spans 14 amino acids. The CDR3 region has the DNA TGTGCCAGCAGCTATTTTTGGGGAGACACTGAAGCTTTCTTT. Translating it yields CASSYFWGDTEAFF.

This clonotype was seen many times. This chain links TRBV11-2 with TRBJ2-7; a weak D match, TRBD1 (6 bases). The CDR3 is made up of 16 amino acids. CDR1 SGHAT and CDR2 FQNNGV come from the germline V gene. The V gene lost 5 bases and the J gene lost 2 bases, with 19 bases spanning the gap. For the CDR3, the DNA is TGTGCCAGCAGCCCACGTCCGGGACACGGACCCTACGAGCAGTACTTC. It encodes CASSPRPGHGPYEQYF. Supplemented by reference TRBV11-2 and TRBJ2-7, the full variable domain reads EAGVAQSPRYKIIEKRQSVAFWCNPISGHATLYWYQQILGQGPKLLIQFQNNGVVDDSQLPKDRFSAERLKGVDSTLKIQPAKLEDSAVYLCASSPRPGHGPYEQYFGPGTRLTVT.

V usage is TRBV2 and J usage is TRBJ2-1; 9 bases are a match to TRBD2. With V trimmed by 8 bases and J by 9 bases, 11 bases remained unmatched. CDR1 and CDR2 from the germline V gene are SNHLY and FYNNEI. The CDR3 is made up of 14 amino acids. The CDR3 protein is CASVSGGGWSEQFF. CDR3 nucleotides: TGTGCCAGCGTTAGCGGGGGAGGTTGGAGTGAGCAGTTCTTC.

This clonotype has just a few counts. The genes are TRBV6-1 and TRBJ2-2; a possible D gene is TRBD1 (5 bases). This CDR3 has 13 residues. The germline V and J ends were trimmed by 7 bases and 1 base, with 7 bases remaining between them. Germline V CDR1 and CDR2: MNHNS, SASEGT. As DNA, the CDR3 is TGTGCCAGCACCGACAGGAACACCGGGGAGCTGTTTTTT. Its protein product is CASTDRNTGELFF.

This clonotype was observed at least ten times. The V and J genes are TRBV20-1 and TRBJ1-4, with D possibly being TRBD1 (6 bases). Germline V CDR1 and CDR2: DFQATT, SNEGSKA (reference sequence). The CDR3 length is 15 residues. V was clipped by 0 bases and J by 8 bases, with 16 bases between them. For the CDR3, the DNA is TGCAGTGCTAGAGATCCGGGGGGGGCAGGAGAAAAACTGTTTTTT. Its translation is CSARDPGGAGEKLFF.

This clonotype was detected a few times. The chain employs TRBV20-1 and TRBJ1-4; TRBD1 aligns across 8 bases. From germline, CDR1 is DFQATT and CDR2 SNEGSKA (reference sequence). Losses at the gene ends were 6 bases for V and 10 bases for J; bases not matched to a gene: 7. The CDR3 has 12 amino acids. CDR3 sequence: CSASGGSGKLFF. The CDR3 nucleotides read TGCAGTGCCTCAGGGGGCTCCGGAAAACTGTTTTTT.

This chain joins TRBV6-5 and TRBJ1-1; D possibly corresponds to TRBD1 (5 bases). The V end lost 6 bases, the J end lost 2 bases, and 13 bases lay between the germline ends. This CDR3 comprises 14 residues. Per germline, CDR1 MNHEY and CDR2 SVGAGI. The CDR3 sequence is CASRGVYFNTEAFF. CDR3 nucleotide sequence: TGTGCCAGCAGAGGGGTTTACTTTAACACTGAAGCTTTCTTT.

Regarding this clonotype: Mismatch with germline at one junction end may stem from a read error. The genes are TRBV19 and TRBJ1-5; D ambiguous. The CDR3 consists of 12 residues. Germline CDR1 is LNHDA and CDR2 is SQIVND (reference sequence). The CDR3 spells CASRAYTQPRHF. The CDR3 DNA reads as TGTGCCAGCCGGGCCTACACCCAACCCCGGCATTTT.

In its sample, this clonotype was seen a few times. This chain connects TRBV6-5 to TRBJ2-7, with 7 bases lining up with TRBD2. CDR3 size: 13 residues. Germline V CDR1 and CDR2: MNHEY, SVGAGI. Germline trimming cut 7 bases from V and 4 bases from J; bases unmatched to any gene: 7. The CDR3 reads CASTRGGGYEQYF. The CDR3 DNA follows: TGTGCCAGCACCCGCGGCGGGGGTTACGAGCAGTACTTC.

The chain combines TRBV11-3 with TRBJ2-1; 15 bases align to TRBD2. Germline V CDR1 and CDR2: SGHNT, YENEEA. V gave up 5 bases and J gave up 0 bases; unmatched junction bases: 5. This CDR3 is built from 18 residues. CDR3 in DNA: TGTGCCAGCAGCGGACCGGGACTAGCGGGGGGCTCCTACAATGAGCAGTTCTTC. This gives the protein CASSGPGLAGGSYNEQFF.

This clonotype occurred a few times. The chain employs TRBV6-4 and TRBJ2-5; D remains unclear. Germline V CDR1 and CDR2: MRHNA, SNTAGT. V was shortened by 9 bases and J by 5 bases, with 10 bases between the two germline ends. This CDR3 contains 11 residues. The CDR3 loop reads CASTPKETQYF. The CDR3 nucleotides are TGTGCCAGTACCCCGAAGGAGACCCAGTACTTC.

In its sample, this clonotype was seen many times. The chain links TRBV7-6 to TRBJ1-6; the D is unclear. V lost 3 bases and J lost 7, with 16 bases in between. This CDR3 is built from 16 residues. Germline loops: CDR1 SGHVS, CDR2 FNYEAQ. In DNA, the CDR3 is TGTGCCAGCAGCTTTCCCCCGGACGGCAAGAATTCACCCCTCCACTTT. As protein: CASSFPPDGKNSPLHF.